These 6 T cell receptor beta chains were all obtained from the same sample, sequenced in a study of blood T cell repertoires in COVID-19. Generated by immunoSEQ multiplex PCR, the TCRdb table keeps only in-frame clones and is missing some. The sample lists under 100,000 clones, about 92% occurring once. The sequenced material came from peripheral blood. These receptors all come from a woman aged 60-75 years with active COVID-19.

The chain recombines TRBV10-3 with TRBJ2-1, with D tentatively TRBD1 (5 bases). The CDR3 contains 13 residues. Germline V lookup: CDR1 ENHRY, CDR2 SYGVKD. V was trimmed by 3 bases and J by 7 bases, leaving 10 bases between them. CDR3 sequence (DNA): TGTGCCATCAGTGATCCTCAGGGAAATGAGCAGTTCTTC. Translating it yields CAISDPQGNEQFF.

V is TRBV6-5 and J is TRBJ2-7, with D uncertain. The ends were cut back, 7 bases at V and 6 bases at J, with 19 bases in the middle. CDR3 length: 14 residues. CDR1 is MNHEY and CDR2 is SVGAGI in the germline V gene. The CDR3 bases are TGTGCCAGCATGTTTGAGGCGAGCACTGGCGAGCAGTACTTC. It specifies CASMFEASTGEQYF.

The chain recombines TRBV7-9 with TRBJ2-1; 13 bases match TRBD2. With 5 bases clipped from V and 9 bases from J, the junction kept 7 bases outside the gene matches. The CDR3 totals 15 residues. Germline V lookup: CDR1 SEHNR, CDR2 FQNEAQ (reference sequence). CDR3 sequence reads: CASSLRLAGGSEQFF. The CDR3 DNA follows: TGTGCCAGCAGCCTACGACTAGCGGGAGGAAGTGAGCAGTTCTTC.

The gene calls are TRBV3-1 (or the pseudogene TRBV3-2) and TRBJ2-2, with D possibly being TRBD2 (5 bases). The V gene's germline CDR1 is LGHDT and CDR2 YNNKEL (reference sequence). V lost 4 bases and J lost 6, with 6 bases in between. The CDR3 is 12 residues long. Here the CDR3 DNA reads TGTGCCAGCAGCCTGGGAGCCGGGGAGCTGTTTTTT. It codes for CASSLGAGELFF.

J is TRBJ2-2 and V is TRBV6-1, with TRBD2 matching over 11 bases. Germline V CDR1 and CDR2: MNHNS, SASEGT. This CDR3 region has 17 residues. V lost 2 bases and J lost 3; bases outside the gene matches: 5. The CDR3 DNA is TGTGCCAGCAGTGAATCAACTAGCGGGAGTTACACCGGGGAGCTGTTTTTT. Its protein product is CASSESTSGSYTGELFF.

The V gene is TRBV4-3, the J gene TRBJ1-6; D uncertain. V dropped 0 bases and J dropped 6 bases, with 6 bases sitting between them. The germline V gene has CDR1 LGHNA and CDR2 YSLEER. The CDR3 has 14 residues. The CDR3 nucleotides are TGCGCCAGCAGCCAAGAGCACAGTAATTCACCCCTCCACTTT. Translated: CASSQEHSNSPLHF.